This section outlines one T cell receptor beta chain sequence together with its context. Its antigen is not known. The data were obtained in a study of cytomegalovirus exposure and HLA in healthy donors. Study summary: HLA-typed donors contributed about 85 million unique TCRs, which were held in an early data release. Broader study findings: CMV antigen specificity of three CMV-associated chains was confirmed in vitro.

PCR used 60 Vbeta primers and 13 Jbeta primers. This table comes from immunoSEQ multiplex PCR, and its TCRdb copy is limited to in-frame clones, with some not included. The sample consists of 100,000 to 150,000 clones, roughly 80% of them appearing once. This receptor was taken from a man between 25 and 39 years old in good health and CMV-seropositive. The material sequenced was PBMCs.

CDR3 sequence: CASSPGTGDNEQFF. The CDR3 DNA reads as TGCGCCAGCAGCCCAGGGACAGGAGACAATGAGCAGTTCTTC. This chain joins TRBV4-1 and TRBJ2-1; 8 bases are a match to TRBD1. J was trimmed by 5 bases and V by 4 bases; bases with no gene match: 4. This CDR3 has 14 residues. CDR1 MGHRA and CDR2 YSYEKL come from the germline V gene.